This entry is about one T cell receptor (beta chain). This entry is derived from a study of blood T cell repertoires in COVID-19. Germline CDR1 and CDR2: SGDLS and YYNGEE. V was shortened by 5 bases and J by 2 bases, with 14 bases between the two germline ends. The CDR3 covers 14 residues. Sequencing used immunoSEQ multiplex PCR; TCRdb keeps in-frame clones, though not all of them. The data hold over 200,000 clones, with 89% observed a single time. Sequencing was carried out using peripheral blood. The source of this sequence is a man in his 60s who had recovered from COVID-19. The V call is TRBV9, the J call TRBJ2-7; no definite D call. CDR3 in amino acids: CASSESNQAYEQYF. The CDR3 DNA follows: TGTGCCAGCAGTGAGTCCAATCAGGCCTACGAGCAGTACTTC.